This is a list of T cell receptor beta chains from one sample in a study of T cells in Graves' hyperthyroidism and ophthalmopathy. A single record per CDR3 protein comes from TCRdb applying MiXCR to the multiplex PCR reads. In the table there are hundreds of thousands of distinct CDR3 sequences, approximately 15% of which are singletons. The sample comprised blood. These receptors originate from a woman aged 40 to 50 with Graves' ophthalmopathy. Each CDR3 is given with its conserved first and last residue.

>13|TRBJ2-4|TRBV7-6
CASGAGDQNIQYF
>15|TRBJ1-5|TRBV4-3
CASSQDRAGLQPQHF
>15|TRBJ2-2|TRBV4-3
CASSLTRSDTGELFF
>13|TRBJ2-7|TRBV30
CAWSTGTGGEQYF
>14|TRBJ2-5|TRBV5-1
CASSHRDSQETQYF
>13|TRBJ1-3|TRBV20-1
CREIQGAGDTIYF
>14|TRBJ2-5|TRBV7-8
CASSPRSSSETQYF
>14|TRBJ2-1|TRBV19
CASRDSGSYNEQFF
>14|TRBJ1-2|TRBV7-8
CASSLDRVDYGYTF
>15|TRBJ2-1|TRBV28
CASSLGTSGRSEGFF
>15|TRBJ1-5|TRBV6-2/TRBV6-3
CASSFQTGGNQPQHF
>14|TRBJ2-4|TRBV11-2
CASSDGTGEDIQYF